This TCR beta chain was obtained from a study of technical replicates of blood from four donors. The table came from immunoSEQ multiplex PCR; TCRdb's copy has only in-frame clones and leaves some out. The sample records roughly 79,000 clones, roughly four fifths being singletons. Per the germline V gene, CDR1 is SEHNR and CDR2 is FQNEAQ (reference sequence). Trimming cost V 0 bases and J 7 bases, with 18 bases left between them. The CDR3 totals 17 residues. The J gene is TRBJ2-2, the V gene TRBV7-9; D is ambiguous. Specimen: PBMCs. This receptor was obtained from a human donor in good health. Some clones in this sample may be carry-over from other donors' samples. CDR3 DNA: TGTGCCAGCAGCTTAGCGCGGCTCCTCATTACGGGCGGGGAGCTGTTTTTT. It is translated as CASSLARLLITGGELFF.